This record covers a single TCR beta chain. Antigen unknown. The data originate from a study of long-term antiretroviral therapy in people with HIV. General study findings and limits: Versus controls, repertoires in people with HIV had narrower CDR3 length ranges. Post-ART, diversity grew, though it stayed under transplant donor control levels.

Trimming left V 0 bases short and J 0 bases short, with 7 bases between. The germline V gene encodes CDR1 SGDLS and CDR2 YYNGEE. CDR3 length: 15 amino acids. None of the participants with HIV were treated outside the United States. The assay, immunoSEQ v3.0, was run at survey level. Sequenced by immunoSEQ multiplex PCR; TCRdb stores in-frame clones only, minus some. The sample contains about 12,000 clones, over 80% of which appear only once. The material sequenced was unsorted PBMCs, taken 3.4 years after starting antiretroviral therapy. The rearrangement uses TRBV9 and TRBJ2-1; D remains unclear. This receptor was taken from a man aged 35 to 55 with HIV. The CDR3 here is CASSVVSGSYNEQFF. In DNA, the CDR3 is TGTGCCAGCAGCGTAGTGAGTGGCTCCTACAATGAGCAGTTCTTC.